This T cell receptor beta chain was found in a study of cytomegalovirus exposure and HLA in healthy donors. V gave up 4 bases and J gave up 4 bases, with 14 bases separating them. Germline V lookup: CDR1 MDHEN, CDR2 SYDVKM. The CDR3 contains 14 residues. A remark on this clone: Its antigen is undetermined.

Here immunoSEQ multiplex PCR was the method, and the copy in TCRdb shows in-frame clones only, minus some. The sample yields about 73,000 clones, around 94% seen once. General study results and limits: It was confirmed in vitro that a few of the CMV-associated chains were specific for CMV antigens. Reported results showed that the classifier diagnosed cytomegalovirus status with high specificity and sensitivity.

This receptor was obtained from a woman aged 18-29 years in good health and CMV-seropositive. Sequencing was done on a sample of PBMCs. The chain couples TRBV28 to TRBJ2-7; D might be TRBD2 (5 bases). CDR3: CASSSIVPGYEQYF. CDR3 in DNA: TGTGCCAGCAGTTCCATCGTCCCGGGATACGAGCAGTACTTC.